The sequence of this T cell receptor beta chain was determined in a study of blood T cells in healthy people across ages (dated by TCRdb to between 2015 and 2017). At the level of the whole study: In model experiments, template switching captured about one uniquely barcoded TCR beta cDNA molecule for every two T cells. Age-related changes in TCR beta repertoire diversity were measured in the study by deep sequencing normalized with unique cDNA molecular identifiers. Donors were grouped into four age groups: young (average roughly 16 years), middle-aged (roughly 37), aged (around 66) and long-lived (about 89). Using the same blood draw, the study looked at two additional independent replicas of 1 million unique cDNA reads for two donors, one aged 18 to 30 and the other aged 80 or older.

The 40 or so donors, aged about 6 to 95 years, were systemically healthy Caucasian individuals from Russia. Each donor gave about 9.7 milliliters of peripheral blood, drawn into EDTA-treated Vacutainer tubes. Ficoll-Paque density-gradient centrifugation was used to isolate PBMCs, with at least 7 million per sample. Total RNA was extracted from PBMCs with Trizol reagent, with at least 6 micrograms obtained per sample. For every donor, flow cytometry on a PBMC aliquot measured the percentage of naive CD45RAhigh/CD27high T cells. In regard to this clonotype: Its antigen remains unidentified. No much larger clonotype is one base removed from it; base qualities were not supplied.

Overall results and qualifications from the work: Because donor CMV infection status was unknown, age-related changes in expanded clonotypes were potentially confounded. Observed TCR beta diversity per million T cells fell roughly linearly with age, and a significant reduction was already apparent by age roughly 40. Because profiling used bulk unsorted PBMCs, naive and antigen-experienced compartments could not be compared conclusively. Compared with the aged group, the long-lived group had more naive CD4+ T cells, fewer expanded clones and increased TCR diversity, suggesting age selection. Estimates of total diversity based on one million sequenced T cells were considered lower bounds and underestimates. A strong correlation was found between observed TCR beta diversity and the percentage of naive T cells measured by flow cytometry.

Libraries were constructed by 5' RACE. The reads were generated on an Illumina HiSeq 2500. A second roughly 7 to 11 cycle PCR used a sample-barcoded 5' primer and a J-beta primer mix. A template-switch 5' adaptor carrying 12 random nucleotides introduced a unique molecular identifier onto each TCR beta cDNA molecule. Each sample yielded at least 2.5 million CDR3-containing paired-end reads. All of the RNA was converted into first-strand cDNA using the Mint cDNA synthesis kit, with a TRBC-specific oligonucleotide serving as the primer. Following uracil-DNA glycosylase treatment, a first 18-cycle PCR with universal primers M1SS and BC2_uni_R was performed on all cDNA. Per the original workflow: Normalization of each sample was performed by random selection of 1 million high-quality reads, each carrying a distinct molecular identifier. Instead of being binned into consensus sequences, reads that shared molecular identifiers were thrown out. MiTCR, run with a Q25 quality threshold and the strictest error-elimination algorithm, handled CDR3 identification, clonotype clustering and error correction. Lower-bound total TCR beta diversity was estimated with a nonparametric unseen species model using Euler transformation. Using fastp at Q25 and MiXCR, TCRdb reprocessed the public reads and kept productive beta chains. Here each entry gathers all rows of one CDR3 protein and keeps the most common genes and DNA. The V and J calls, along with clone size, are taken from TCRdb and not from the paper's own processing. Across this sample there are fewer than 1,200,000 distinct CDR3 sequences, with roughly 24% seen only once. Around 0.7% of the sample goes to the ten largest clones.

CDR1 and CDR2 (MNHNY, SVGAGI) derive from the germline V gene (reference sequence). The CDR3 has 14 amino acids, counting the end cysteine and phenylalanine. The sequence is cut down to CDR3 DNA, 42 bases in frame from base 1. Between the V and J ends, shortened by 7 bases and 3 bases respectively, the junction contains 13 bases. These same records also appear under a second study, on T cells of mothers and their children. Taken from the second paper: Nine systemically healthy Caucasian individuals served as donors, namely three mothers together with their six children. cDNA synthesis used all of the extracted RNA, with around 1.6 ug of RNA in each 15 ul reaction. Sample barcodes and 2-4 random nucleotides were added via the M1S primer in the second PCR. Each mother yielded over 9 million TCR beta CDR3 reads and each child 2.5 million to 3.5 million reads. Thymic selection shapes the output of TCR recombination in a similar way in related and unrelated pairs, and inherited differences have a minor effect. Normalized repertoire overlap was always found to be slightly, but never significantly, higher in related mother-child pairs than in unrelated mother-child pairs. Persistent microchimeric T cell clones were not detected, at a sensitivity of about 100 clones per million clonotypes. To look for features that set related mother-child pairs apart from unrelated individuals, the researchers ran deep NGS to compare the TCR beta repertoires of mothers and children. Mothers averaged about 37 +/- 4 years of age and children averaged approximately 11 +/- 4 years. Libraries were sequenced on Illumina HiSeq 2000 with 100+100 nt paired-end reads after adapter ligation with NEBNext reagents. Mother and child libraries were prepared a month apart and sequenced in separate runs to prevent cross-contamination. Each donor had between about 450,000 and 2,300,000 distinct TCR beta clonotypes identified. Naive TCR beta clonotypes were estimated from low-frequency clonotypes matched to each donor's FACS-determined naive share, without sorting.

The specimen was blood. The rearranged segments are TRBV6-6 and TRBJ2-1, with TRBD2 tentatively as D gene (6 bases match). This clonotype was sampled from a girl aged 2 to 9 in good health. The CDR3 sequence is CASINGRSYNEQFF. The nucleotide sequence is TGTGCCAGCATCAATGGGAGGAGCTACAATGAGCAGTTCTTC.